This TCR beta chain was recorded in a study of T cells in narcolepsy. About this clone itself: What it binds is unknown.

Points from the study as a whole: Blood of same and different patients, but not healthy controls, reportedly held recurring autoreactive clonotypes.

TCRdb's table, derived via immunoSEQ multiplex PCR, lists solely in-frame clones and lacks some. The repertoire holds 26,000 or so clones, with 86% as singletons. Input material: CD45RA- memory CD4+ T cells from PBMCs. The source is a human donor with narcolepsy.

The CDR3 protein is CASKRRDRDEKLFF. In DNA form, the CDR3 reads TGTGCCAGTAAAAGGCGGGACAGGGATGAAAAACTGTTTTTT. This chain uses TRBV19 with TRBJ1-4; 9 nucleotides match TRBD1. The CDR3 spans 14 residues. The V and J ends lost 7 bases and 6 bases, in that order; junction bases with no gene match: 6. Germline CDR1 reads LNHDA; CDR2 reads SQIVND (reference sequence).